This TCR beta chain was recorded in a study of blood T cell repertoires in COVID-19. Study-wide context: The United States, Italy and Spain were the sources of the acute and convalescent COVID-19 samples. Sample material is recorded as cDNA or gDNA derived from T cells, B-cell-depleted T cells, or PBMCs.

V dropped 2 bases and J dropped 1; count of bases not matched to a gene: 9. Germline assignment: CDR1 MDHEN and CDR2 SYDVKM. The CDR3 is made up of 17 amino acids. Methods used by the authors: Quantification of nucleated cells was approximated via reference gene primer amplification. TCRdb's table, derived via immunoSEQ multiplex PCR, lists solely in-frame clones and lacks some. V, J and clone size were drawn from that table, and D and trimming were deduced from the DNA. The sample consists of 65,000 to 100,000 clones, 84% of them appearing once. The receptor's source is a human donor in a cohort sampled during active COVID-19. V is TRBV28 and J is TRBJ2-3, with TRBD2 matching 7 bases. The sequencing sample was made of peripheral blood. As DNA, the CDR3 is TGTGCCAGCAGTTTAGGGTTGATGGCGGGGGGCACAGATACGCAGTATTTT. This codes for CASSLGLMAGGTDTQYF.